The 2 T cell receptor beta chains reported below all come from one sample, sequenced in a study of radiation and T cells in renal cell carcinoma. Time point reported: blood 4 weeks post-SBRT, at nephrectomy. Treatment meaning: 15 Gy SBRT to primary tumor, nephrectomy 4 weeks later. The assay was immunoSEQ multiplex PCR, and TCRdb's table has in-frame clones only and misses some. This sample yields approximately 90,000 clones, of which about 82% are seen a single time; roughly a tenth belongs to the top ten. The sequencing here drew on blood, taken from a patient whose treatment included radiotherapy and nephrectomy. The source of these receptors is a man between 45 and 60 years old with renal cell carcinoma.

This chain connects TRBV19 to TRBJ2-3; unclear D gene. Germline V gene data show CDR1 as LNHDA and CDR2 as SQIVND (reference sequence). CDR3 length: 13 residues. V lost 5 bases to trimming and J lost 0 bases, with 6 bases between them. The CDR3 nucleotides are TGTGCCAGTAGTCTACAGAGCACAGATACGCAGTATTTT. The encoded protein is CASSLQSTDTQYF.

The rearrangement joins TRBV2 to TRBJ1-1; no definite D call. CDR1 SNHLY and CDR2 FYNNEI come from the germline V gene. This CDR3 comprises 13 residues. V was shortened by 1 base and J by 0 bases, with 3 bases between the two germline ends. CDR3 region: CASSEGVNTEAFF. DNA for the CDR3: TGTGCCAGCAGTGAAGGGGTGAACACTGAAGCTTTCTTT.